Listed here is a single T cell receptor (beta chain). Its antigen is undetermined. Expansion of antigen-specific CD4+ T cells with viral peptide pools was carried out by the ViraFEST assay before sequencing. Isolation of CD4+ T cells took place after 10 days of culture. People in the vaccine group had not been infected with SARS-CoV-2 before, and their nucleocapsid antibodies were negative. This specimen belongs to a study of vaccination effects on CD4 cells after COVID-19. Study outcomes and limitations: Whether induced by infection or by vaccine, clones showed marked clonal contraction late after vaccination.

With 2 bases removed from V and 0 bases from J, the gap between germline ends came to 9 bases. CDR3 size: 14 residues. Looked up from germline, CDR1 is SGDLS and CDR2 is YYNGEE. TCRdb's copy holds only in-frame clones and misses some; the assay was immunoSEQ multiplex PCR. The sample lists about 21,000 clones, roughly four fifths occurring once. V is TRBV9 and J is TRBJ2-7; weak D call: TRBD1 (6 bases). The specimen was CD4+ T cells from PBMCs cultured with HCoV-NL63 spike peptides, collected before COVID-19 vaccination. This TCR derives from a human donor who received a COVID-19 vaccine. The CDR3 DNA reads as TGTGCCAGCAGCGTTACAGGGAGCTCCTACGAGCAGTACTTC. The encoded protein is CASSVTGSSYEQYF.